The clone carrying this T cell receptor beta chain was counted only a few times. The antigen is not known. For sequencing, patients were chosen who had shown expansion of CD8+CD57+ cells by flow cytometry. Trimming removed 3 bases from V and 4 bases from J; junction bases left unmatched: 2. The CDR3 contains 13 residues. The germline gives CDR1 SQVTM, CDR2 ANQGSEA. TCR beta VDJ and CDR3 profiling used genomic DNA as template. TCRdb called the reads again in MiXCR, with one record for every CDR3 protein. The table includes more than 150,000 distinct CDR3 sequences, approximately 52% detected once. The source of the sample is a study of CD8+CD57+ T cells in acquired aplastic anemia. Background on the study: CD4+ and CD8+ cells, once sorted, gave DNA averaging about 3.4 ug.

Study-level findings and limits: Patients and controls shared under 35 CD8+ CDR3 sequences, which appeared highly expressed in patients and within their immunodominant clones.

The source is a human donor with aplastic anemia. Material: sorted CD4+, CD8+, or CD8+CD57+ T cells (not recorded which) from PBMCs. The chain uses TRBV29-1 and TRBJ2-3, with 9 bases identical to TRBD1. The CDR3 DNA reads TGCAGCGTTGACGACAGGGGGTCAGATACGCAGTATTTT. Amino acid sequence: CSVDDRGSDTQYF.